The clone carrying this T cell receptor beta chain was recorded a few times. Its antigen is unidentified. This sample was taken from a study of blood T cells in healthy people across ages. General observations from the study: Any conclusive comparison of naive versus antigen-experienced cells was prevented by using unsorted PBMCs.

For the second PCR, which ran for about 7 to 11 cycles, a sample-barcoded 5' primer and a J-beta primer mix were used. In TCRdb, the 5' RACE reads were re-called with MiXCR into one record per CDR3 protein. The sample carries around 780,000 distinct CDR3 sequences, about 26% recorded once. This sample was also put to use in a study of T cells of mothers and their children. From that study: Among related mother-child pairs, overlap was slightly higher than in unrelated pairs, though not significantly. Clones that were microchimeric and persistent were not detected among T cells.

The receptor was derived from a boy aged 5-17 years in good health. The sample taken for sequencing was blood.

CDR3 protein: CASSQRTQSSPLHF. CDR3 bases: TGTGCCAGCAGCCAGCGTACCCAGAGTTCACCCCTCCACTTT. V is TRBV14 and J is TRBJ1-6; D not resolved. CDR1 is SGHDN and CDR2 is FVKESK in the germline V gene. V shed 3 bases and J shed 9 bases, with 12 bases lying between them. CDR3 length: 14 amino acids.